One sample yielded the 30 T cell receptor beta chains listed below, sequenced in a study of blood T cell repertoires in COVID-19. Clones were read by immunoSEQ multiplex PCR, and TCRdb kept only the in-frame ones, dropping some. Among 55,000 to 75,000 clones, 85% to 90% were seen once, and the ten largest hold approximately 3%. Sequenced sample: peripheral blood. Every receptor here comes from a man aged 45-60 years with active COVID-19.

This chain joins TRBV27 and TRBJ1-2, with 7 bases aligning to TRBD1. The CDR3 consists of 13 residues. V was pared by 5 bases and J by 5 bases, with 5 bases of the junction left unmatched. Germline V CDR1 and CDR2: MNHEY, SMNVEV (reference sequence). The CDR3 DNA is TGTGCCAGCAGTACCGGGGACAGTTATGGCTACACCTTC. Translated, it gives CASSTGDSYGYTF.

The V call is TRBV27, the J call TRBJ2-3, with D possibly TRBD2 on 6 matching bases. CDR1 is MNHEY and CDR2 is SMNVEV in the germline V gene (reference sequence). The CDR3 has 15 amino acids. Trimming cost V 2 bases and J 3 bases, with 12 bases left between them. The CDR3 region has the DNA TGTGCCAGCAGTTTAATTGGCGGGGAGACAGATACGCAGTATTTT. Its translation is CASSLIGGETDTQYF.

The V gene is TRBV5-6, the J gene TRBJ2-1; 7 bases match TRBD2. The CDR3 is made up of 16 amino acids. With 2 bases clipped from V and 6 bases from J, the junction kept 11 bases outside the gene matches. Per the germline V gene, CDR1 is SGHDT and CDR2 is YYEEEE. CDR3 nucleotides: TGTGCCAGCAGCTTTTTTGGCCTAGCGGAGTTCAATGAGCAGTTCTTC. This gives the protein CASSFFGLAEFNEQFF.

The J gene is TRBJ2-7, the V gene TRBV10-3; the match to TRBD2 covers 7 bases. Germline trimming cut 6 bases from V and 1 base from J; bases unmatched to any gene: 9. Per the germline V gene, CDR1 is ENHRY and CDR2 is SYGVKD. The CDR3 is made up of 15 amino acids. CDR3 in amino acids: CAISGGSRKSYEQYF. CDR3 coding DNA: TGTGCCATCAGCGGGGGGTCACGCAAGTCCTACGAGCAGTACTTC.

The J gene is TRBJ2-1, the V gene TRBV5-4; TRBD2 aligns across 12 bases. Germline-derived CDR1 and CDR2 are SGHNT and YYREEE (reference sequence). The CDR3 extends over 16 amino acids. The J segment lost 0 bases and the V segment lost 4 bases, leaving 2 bases of the junction unmatched. The CDR3 here is CASSRTSGNSYNEQFF. The CDR3 nucleotides are TGTGCCAGCAGCAGGACTAGCGGGAACTCCTACAATGAGCAGTTCTTC.

The chain joins TRBV20-1 to TRBJ2-7; D might be TRBD2 (7 bases). Germline assignment: CDR1 DFQATT and CDR2 SNEGSKA (reference sequence). This CDR3 has 11 amino acids. Trimming shortened V by 6 bases and J by 6 bases, and 12 bases separated the two germline ends. The CDR3 region is CSAGGPIEQYF. The CDR3 region has the DNA TGCAGTGCCGGGGGGCCTATCGAGCAGTACTTC.

The rearrangement joins TRBV3-1 (or the pseudogene TRBV3-2) to TRBJ2-5; a possible D gene is TRBD2 (6 bases). V was shortened by 1 base and J by 5 bases, with 20 bases between the two germline ends. Per germline, CDR1 LGHDT and CDR2 YNNKEL (reference sequence). The CDR3 totals 17 residues. CDR3 nucleotides: TGTGCCAGCAGCCAAGTTCGGGGGATAGCGGTGACGGAGACCCAGTACTTC. Its protein product is CASSQVRGIAVTETQYF.

This clone appeared once. The chain is built from TRBV11-2 and TRBJ2-1; 7 bases match TRBD2. Germline values: CDR1 SGHAT, CDR2 FQNNGV. The CDR3 totals 15 residues. V gave up 5 bases and J gave up 7 bases; unmatched junction bases: 11. The CDR3 DNA reads as TGTGCCAGCAGCAGGGCTAGCGGTCTGGGGAATGAGCAGTTCTTC. Protein sequence: CASSRASGLGNEQFF.

The chain uses TRBV7-3 and TRBJ1-1; D is perhaps TRBD1 (5 bases). The CDR3 has 13 amino acids. Trimming stripped 5 bases from V and 1 base from J, with 8 bases between. In germline, CDR1 is SGHTA, CDR2 FQGTGA. The CDR3 loop reads CASSVTGNTEAFF. The CDR3 nucleotides read TGTGCCAGCAGCGTCACAGGGAACACTGAAGCTTTCTTT.

The chain employs TRBV4-1 and TRBJ2-1; tentative D call: TRBD1 (5 bases). In germline, CDR1 is MGHRA, CDR2 YSYEKL. The V end lost 4 bases, the J end lost 3 bases, and 13 bases lay between the germline ends. The CDR3 spans 15 residues. The CDR3 sequence: CASSLLGPLYNEQFF. The CDR3 DNA reads TGCGCCAGCAGCCTCCTGGGGCCTCTCTACAATGAGCAGTTCTTC.

This clone turned up a few times. The chain has TRBV7-3 and TRBJ2-2; 12 bases are shared with TRBD2. There are 15 residues in the CDR3. The ends lost 4 bases at V and 6 bases at J; junction bases unmatched: 3. Germline loops: CDR1 SGHTA, CDR2 FQGTGA. This chain's CDR3 is CASSWTSGTSGELFF. CDR3 DNA sequence: TGTGCCAGCAGCTGGACTAGCGGGACCTCCGGGGAGCTGTTTTTT.

The genes are TRBV6-5 and TRBJ1-2, with 10 bases lining up with TRBD1. This CDR3 has 15 amino acids. Trimming removed 6 bases from V and 3 bases from J; junction bases left unmatched: 7. Germline CDR1 and CDR2: MNHEY and SVGAGI. The CDR3 DNA sequence: TGTGCCAGCAGCCCGGGACAGGGGCAATACTATGGCTACACCTTC. Translating it yields CASSPGQGQYYGYTF.

The CDR3 is CASSLFRSSNQPQHF. Here the CDR3 DNA reads TGTGCCAGCAGTTTATTTCGGTCTAGCAATCAGCCCCAGCATTTT. V gene TRBV27 combines with J gene TRBJ1-5; D uncertain. This CDR3 has 15 amino acids. Germline values: CDR1 MNHEY, CDR2 SMNVEV (reference sequence). V gave up 1 base and J gave up 0 bases, with 7 bases separating them.

Details on this clone: Additional DNA sequences in this sample encode the identical CDR3. The gene calls are TRBV5-1 and TRBJ2-5; the match to TRBD2 covers 8 bases. V was clipped by 4 bases and J by 1 base; unmatched bases: 3. Germline V lookup: CDR1 SGHRS, CDR2 YFSETQ. The CDR3 sequence is 14 residues long. The CDR3 sequence is CASSPGTSQETQYF. The CDR3 DNA reads as TGCGCCAGCAGCCCCGGGACTAGCCAAGAGACCCAGTACTTC.

This chain connects TRBV5-4 to TRBJ2-1, with TRBD1 identical over 7 bases. Germline loops: CDR1 SGHNT, CDR2 YYREEE (reference sequence). The CDR3 covers 16 residues. The junction had 9 bases not matched to a gene; V was cut back by 3 bases and J by 3 bases. The CDR3 DNA follows: TGTGCCAGCAGCTCCGGGACAGACACAATCTACAATGAGCAGTTCTTC. Protein sequence: CASSSGTDTIYNEQFF.

This chain connects TRBV9 to TRBJ2-5, with D possibly being TRBD1 (5 bases). The CDR3 has 17 residues. Trimming took 3 bases from V and 1 from J, leaving 19 bases between them. Germline assignment: CDR1 SGDLS and CDR2 YYNGEE. CDR3 region: CASSAGQGWWGQETQYF. CDR3 nucleotide sequence: TGTGCCAGCAGCGCGGGCCAGGGTTGGTGGGGCCAAGAGACCCAGTACTTC.

This clone has only one observation. The rearrangement links TRBV19 to TRBJ2-1, with 13 bases matching TRBD2. V gave up 1 base and J gave up 8 bases; unmatched junction bases: 5. The germline gives CDR1 LNHDA, CDR2 SQIVND (reference sequence). The CDR3 loop spans 16 amino acids. The chain's CDR3 is CASSIVLAGGYDEQFF. The CDR3 DNA follows: TGTGCCAGTAGTATAGTACTAGCGGGGGGGTATGATGAGCAGTTCTTC. The full variable domain, completed using reference TRBV19 and TRBJ2-1, is DGGITQSPKYLFRKEGQNVTLSCEQNLNHDAMYWYRQDPGQGLRLIYYSQIVNDFQKGDIAEGYSVSREKKESFPLTVTSAQKNPTAFYLCASSIVLAGGYDEQFFGPGTRLTVL.

V gene TRBV28 combines with J gene TRBJ2-7; a weak D match, TRBD1 (6 bases). V was pared by 3 bases and J by 1 base, with 10 bases between. The CDR3 loop spans 14 amino acids. The V gene's germline CDR1 is MDHEN and CDR2 SYDVKM. The CDR3 loop is CASSLEDSSYEQYF. The DNA for the CDR3 is TGTGCCAGCAGTTTGGAGGACAGTTCCTACGAGCAGTACTTC.

The gene calls are TRBV27 and TRBJ1-1; D unresolved. Germline V gene data show CDR1 as MNHEY and CDR2 as SMNVEV (reference sequence). Trimming removed 6 bases from V and 8 bases from J, with 13 bases in between. This CDR3 region has 12 residues. The DNA of the CDR3 is TGTGCCAGCAGGGAGGAGGGCAGGGAAGCTTTCTTT. This codes for CASREEGREAFF.

This chain uses TRBV4-2 with TRBJ1-1; a possible D gene is TRBD1 (5 bases). The CDR3 length is 13 residues. Per the germline V gene, CDR1 is LGHNA and CDR2 is YNFKEQ. Trimming pared 1 base from V and 6 bases from J, leaving 9 bases between. This CDR3 reads CASSQGGSAEAFF. The CDR3 coding sequence is TGTGCCAGCAGCCAAGGGGGCAGCGCTGAAGCTTTCTTT.

The V call is TRBV19, the J call TRBJ2-5; 10 positions match TRBD1. The germline V gene encodes CDR1 LNHDA and CDR2 SQIVND (reference sequence). The J segment lost 5 bases and the V segment lost 4 bases, leaving 7 bases of the junction unmatched. The CDR3 consists of 15 residues. The CDR3 reads CASSSGQGGSETQYF. In DNA, the CDR3 is TGTGCCAGTAGTAGCGGACAGGGGGGGAGCGAGACCCAGTACTTC.

CDR3 residues: CASSLITGGRETQYF. CDR3 DNA: TGTGCCAGCAGCTTAATTACAGGGGGCAGGGAGACCCAGTACTTC. The chain recombines TRBV7-3 with TRBJ2-5; 9 nucleotides align to TRBD1. CDR3 length: 15 residues. Germline values: CDR1 SGHTA, CDR2 FQGTGA. Germline trimming cut 1 base from V and 5 bases from J; bases unmatched to any gene: 5. Full variable domain (remainder filled in from reference TRBV7-3 and TRBJ2-5): GAGVSQTPSNKVTEKGKYVELRCDPISGHTALYWYRQSLGQGPEFLIYFQGTGAADDSGLPNDRFFAVRPEGSVSTLKIQRTERGDSAVYLCASSLITGGRETQYFGPGTRLLVL.

J is TRBJ2-1 and V is TRBV19; 11 nucleotides match TRBD1. Trimming took 8 bases from V and 8 from J; bases not matched to a gene: 8. Per the germline V gene, CDR1 is LNHDA and CDR2 is SQIVND (reference sequence). The CDR3 has 14 amino acids. CDR3 loop: CASSPGQGEYEQFF. Written as DNA, the CDR3 is TGTGCCAGTTCCCCGGGACAGGGGGAGTATGAGCAGTTCTTC.

This chain links TRBV6-2 or TRBV6-3 with TRBJ2-3; 7 bases agree with TRBD2. CDR1 and CDR2 from the germline V gene are MNHEY and SVGEGT. This CDR3 has 18 residues. After removal of 2 bases from V and 2 bases from J, the junction contained 13 bases not matched to a gene. DNA for the CDR3: TGTGCCAGCAGTTACGGGTGGGAGGGCCTTGGCCCCACAGATACGCAGTATTTT. Protein product: CASSYGWEGLGPTDTQYF.

The chain uses TRBV7-3 and TRBJ1-1; D not resolved. The germline V gene has CDR1 SGHTA and CDR2 FQGTGA. The CDR3 has 13 amino acids. V was cut by 2 bases and J by 1 base, with 5 bases left in between. The CDR3 loop reads CASSLVENTEAFF. The CDR3 DNA sequence: TGTGCCAGCAGCTTAGTAGAGAACACTGAAGCTTTCTTT.

The chain carries TRBV11-2 and TRBJ2-3; 7 nucleotides align to TRBD1. The CDR3 spans 15 residues. The V gene's germline CDR1 is SGHAT and CDR2 FQNNGV. The trim removed 3 bases at V and 1 base at J, leaving 4 bases unmatched. The CDR3 region is CASSFYTGGTDTQYF. For the CDR3, the DNA is TGTGCCAGCAGCTTTTACACAGGGGGCACAGATACGCAGTATTTT.

The chain links TRBV5-1 to TRBJ1-6; the match to TRBD1 covers 9 bases. The CDR3 has 15 amino acids. The trim removed 3 bases at V and 10 bases at J, leaving 8 bases unmatched. The V gene's germline CDR1 is SGHRS and CDR2 YFSETQ. CDR3 in DNA: TGCGCCAGCAGCTCACGACCGGGACAGGGCTCACCCCTCCACTTT. Protein sequence: CASSSRPGQGSPLHF.

CDR3 bases: TGTGCCAGCAGTTACGACAGGGCAGGCAATGAGCAGTTCTTC. It specifies CASSYDRAGNEQFF. The chain is built from TRBV6-5 and TRBJ2-1; 7 nucleotides match TRBD1. Losses at the gene ends were 2 bases for V and 6 bases for J; bases not matched to a gene: 4. CDR3 size: 14 residues. CDR1 MNHEY and CDR2 SVGAGI come from the germline V gene.

The J gene is TRBJ1-5, the V gene TRBV7-2, with a weak D call TRBD1 (5 bases). The V gene's germline CDR1 is SGHTA and CDR2 FQGNSA. V lost 1 base, J lost 2 bases, and 12 bases lay in between. The CDR3 has 16 amino acids. The CDR3, as DNA: TGTGCCAGCAGCTTAGGGGCAGGGAAGGGCAATCAGCCCCAGCATTTT. It yields the protein CASSLGAGKGNQPQHF. Variable domain in full (rest from reference TRBV7-2 and TRBJ1-5): GAGVSQSPSNKVTEKGKDVELRCDPISGHTALYWYRQSLGQGLEFLIYFQGNSAPDKSGLPSDRFSAERTGGSVSTLTIQRTQQEDSAVYLCASSLGAGKGNQPQHFGDGTRLSIL.

The chain recombines TRBV10-3 with TRBJ2-1; D might be TRBD1 (5 bases). V gave up 6 bases and J gave up 4 bases, with 7 bases separating them. CDR3 length: 12 residues. In germline, CDR1 is ENHRY, CDR2 SYGVKD. CDR3 protein: CAISRQYNEQFF. In DNA form, the CDR3 reads TGTGCCATCAGCAGACAGTACAATGAGCAGTTCTTC.